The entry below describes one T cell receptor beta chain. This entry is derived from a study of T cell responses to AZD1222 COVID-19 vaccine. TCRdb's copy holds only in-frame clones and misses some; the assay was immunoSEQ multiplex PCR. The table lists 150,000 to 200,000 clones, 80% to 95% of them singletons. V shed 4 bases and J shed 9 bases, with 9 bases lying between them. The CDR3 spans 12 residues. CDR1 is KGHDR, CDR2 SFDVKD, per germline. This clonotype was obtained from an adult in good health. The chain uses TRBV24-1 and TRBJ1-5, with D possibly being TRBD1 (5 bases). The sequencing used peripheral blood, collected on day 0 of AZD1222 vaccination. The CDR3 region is CATSEGDGPQHF. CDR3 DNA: TGTGCCACCAGTGAGGGGGATGGGCCCCAGCATTTT.